The sequence of this TCR beta chain was determined in a study of graft-versus-host responses after intestinal transplantation. As for the study in general: All recipients were given anti-thymocyte globulin induction, and tacrolimus and steroids were then administered for 2 to 3 years.

CDR3 size: 18 residues. The germline V gene encodes CDR1 MDHEN and CDR2 SYDVKM. Germline trimming cut 3 bases from V and 5 bases from J; bases unmatched to any gene: 17. The protocol was immunoSEQ multiplex PCR, while the TCRdb copy is restricted to in-frame clones and leaves out a portion. The data hold tens of thousands of clones, with around 76% observed a single time. Processing of graft tissue released intraepithelial and lamina propria lymphocytes. The TCR sequence derives from a human patient who received an intestinal transplant, so some T cells may come from the graft donor. The J gene is TRBJ1-2, the V gene TRBV28; TRBD1 agrees at 8 bases. The specimen comprised ileum tissue, sampled 12 days after intestinal transplant. The CDR3, as DNA: TGTGCCAGCAGTTTCCTAGGGGCCGGGACAGGAATTTCATATGGCTACACCTTC. Protein sequence: CASSFLGAGTGISYGYTF.